The 11 T cell receptor beta chains given below trace back to one sample, sequenced in a study of T cell changes during pregnancy in multiple sclerosis. Assay: immunoSEQ multiplex PCR; the TCRdb copy retains only in-frame clones and omits some. The sample contains some 110,000 clones, roughly nine tenths of which appear only once. Sequences were derived from peripheral blood, sampled in the third trimester of pregnancy. The receptors here all came from a female donor with multiple sclerosis, enrolled in a pregnancy study.

The rearrangement uses TRBV7-6 and TRBJ2-3, with 7 bases that match TRBD1. The CDR3 is made up of 14 amino acids. Germline loops: CDR1 SGHVS, CDR2 FNYEAQ. The V segment lost 5 bases and the J segment 6 bases; nucleotides outside the gene matches: 8. The CDR3 DNA follows: TGTGCCAGCAGCACCCTACAGGGGAAGGATACGCAGTATTTT. Translating gives CASSTLQGKDTQYF.

The CDR3 nucleotides are TGCGCCAGCAGCCAAAACAGGGGGATTAACTATGGCTACACCTTC. Protein product: CASSQNRGINYGYTF. J is TRBJ1-2 and V is TRBV4-1, with TRBD1 matching 8 bases. The CDR3 spans 15 residues. The ends lost 2 bases at V and 1 base at J; junction bases unmatched: 3. The V gene's germline CDR1 is MGHRA and CDR2 YSYEKL.

The chain carries TRBV2 and TRBJ2-1, with 12 bases identical to TRBD2. CDR3 length equals 16 residues. Germline assignment: CDR1 SNHLY and CDR2 FYNNEI. V trimming: 7 bases; J trimming: 8 bases; junction bases outside the gene matches: 12. CDR3 sequence reads: CASTLRASGGAHEQFF. CDR3 sequence (DNA): TGTGCCAGCACCCTTAGGGCTAGCGGGGGGGCCCATGAGCAGTTCTTC.

This chain connects TRBV28 to TRBJ1-3; maybe TRBD1 (6 bases). Germline assignment: CDR1 MDHEN and CDR2 SYDVKM. The CDR3 contains 15 residues. Trimming pared 6 bases from V and 4 bases from J, leaving 16 bases between. This CDR3 reads CASSAPGAGGNTIYF. Written as DNA, the CDR3 is TGTGCCAGCAGCGCCCCAGGGGCAGGGGGAAACACCATATATTTT.

The chain joins TRBV7-2 to TRBJ2-3; D is perhaps TRBD2 (6 bases). The length of the CDR3 is 18 residues. V dropped 3 bases and J dropped 2 bases, with 21 bases sitting between them. Germline CDR1 SGHTA, CDR2 FQGNSA. DNA of the CDR3: TGTGCCAGCAGCTTGGTAGGAATGCCCGGGGGAATCACAGATACGCAGTATTTT. It yields the protein CASSLVGMPGGITDTQYF.

The V call is TRBV7-3, the J call TRBJ2-1; D perhaps matches TRBD2 (5 bases). CDR1 and CDR2 (germline): SGHTA, FQGTGA. This CDR3 spans 13 amino acids. Trimming removed 3 bases from V and 14 bases from J, with 17 bases in between. The CDR3 is CASSFTPEREKFF. Here the CDR3 DNA reads TGTGCCAGCAGCTTCACCCCGGAGAGGGAAAAGTTCTTC.

The chain links TRBV21-1 to TRBJ2-7; whether TRBD2, the table's D call, matches the DNA was not checked. TRBV21-1 is designated a pseudogene. The CDR3 length is 16 residues. This CDR3 reads CASSSTTSGGNYEQYF. The CDR3 DNA reads TGTGCCAGCAGTTCGACAACCTCTGGAGGAAACTACGAGCAGTACTTC.

The CDR3 loop reads CASSRPLSQGPQETQYF. CDR3 in DNA: TGTGCCAGCAGCCGACCACTATCACAGGGCCCTCAAGAGACCCAGTACTTC. J is TRBJ2-5 and V is TRBV14; TRBD1 is a possible D gene (6 bases). Per the germline V gene, CDR1 is SGHDN and CDR2 is FVKESK. The CDR3 contains 17 residues. Trimming took off 4 bases at V and 2 bases at J, with 20 bases between the two ends.

The J gene is TRBJ2-7, the V gene TRBV5-1; possible D gene TRBD2, 7 bases. Per the germline V gene, CDR1 is SGHRS and CDR2 is YFSETQ. V gave up 0 bases and J gave up 2 bases, with 12 bases separating them. The CDR3 contains 15 residues. The CDR3 loop is CASSLVGGAAYEQYF. In nucleotides, the CDR3 is TGCGCCAGCAGCTTGGTAGGGGGGGCAGCCTACGAGCAGTACTTC.

The J gene is TRBJ2-1, the V gene TRBV19; 8 nucleotides match TRBD2. This CDR3 has 14 amino acids. Trimming cost V 3 bases and J 6 bases; bases outside gene matches: 4. CDR1 is LNHDA and CDR2 is SQIVND in the germline V gene (reference sequence). CDR3: CASSMMGTSNEQFF. The CDR3 bases are TGTGCCAGTAGTATGATGGGGACTAGCAATGAGCAGTTCTTC.

The chain links TRBV30 to TRBJ1-2, with D unresolved. The V end was cut by 0 bases, the J end by 3 bases, with 11 bases between. The CDR3 has 14 residues. Germline lookup yields CDR1 GTSNPN and CDR2 SVGIG (reference sequence). CDR3 region: CAWSVKGGYYGYTF. CDR3 nucleotides: TGTGCCTGGAGTGTAAAAGGCGGATACTATGGCTACACCTTC.